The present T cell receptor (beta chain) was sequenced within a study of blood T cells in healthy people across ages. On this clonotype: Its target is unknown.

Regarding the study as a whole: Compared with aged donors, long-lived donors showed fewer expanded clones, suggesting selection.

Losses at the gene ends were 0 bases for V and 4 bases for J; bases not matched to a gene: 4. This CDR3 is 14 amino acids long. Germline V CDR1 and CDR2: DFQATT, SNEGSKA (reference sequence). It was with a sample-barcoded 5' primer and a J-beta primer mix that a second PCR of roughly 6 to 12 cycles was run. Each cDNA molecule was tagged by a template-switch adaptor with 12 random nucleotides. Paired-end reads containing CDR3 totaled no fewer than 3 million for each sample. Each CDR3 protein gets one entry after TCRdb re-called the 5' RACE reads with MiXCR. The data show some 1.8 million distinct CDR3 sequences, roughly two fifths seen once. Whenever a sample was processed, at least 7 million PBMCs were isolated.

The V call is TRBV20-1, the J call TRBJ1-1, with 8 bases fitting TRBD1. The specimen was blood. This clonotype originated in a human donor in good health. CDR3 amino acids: CSAREHRGGTEAFF. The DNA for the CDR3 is TGCAGTGCTAGAGAACACAGGGGGGGCACTGAAGCTTTCTTT.